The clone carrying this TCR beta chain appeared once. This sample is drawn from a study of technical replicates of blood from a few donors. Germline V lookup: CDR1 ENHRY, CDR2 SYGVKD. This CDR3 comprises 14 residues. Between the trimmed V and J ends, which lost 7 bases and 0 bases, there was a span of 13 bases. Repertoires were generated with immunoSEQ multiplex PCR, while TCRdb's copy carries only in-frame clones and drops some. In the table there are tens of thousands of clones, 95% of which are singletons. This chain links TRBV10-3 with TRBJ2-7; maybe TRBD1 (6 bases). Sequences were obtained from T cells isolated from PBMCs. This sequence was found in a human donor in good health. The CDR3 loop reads CAIKWTVSSYEQYF. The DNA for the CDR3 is TGTGCCATCAAATGGACAGTTAGCTCCTACGAGCAGTACTTC.